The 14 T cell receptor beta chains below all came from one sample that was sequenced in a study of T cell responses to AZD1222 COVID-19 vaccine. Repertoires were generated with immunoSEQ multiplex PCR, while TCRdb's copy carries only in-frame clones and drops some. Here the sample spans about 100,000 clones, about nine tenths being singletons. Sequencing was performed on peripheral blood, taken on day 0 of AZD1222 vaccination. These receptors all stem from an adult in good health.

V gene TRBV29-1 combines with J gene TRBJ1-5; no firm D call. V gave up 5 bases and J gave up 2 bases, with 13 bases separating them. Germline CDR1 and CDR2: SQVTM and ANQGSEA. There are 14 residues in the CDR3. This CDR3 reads CSVPRPARNQPQHF. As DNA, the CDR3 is TGCAGCGTTCCTCGGCCCGCGCGCAATCAGCCCCAGCATTTT.

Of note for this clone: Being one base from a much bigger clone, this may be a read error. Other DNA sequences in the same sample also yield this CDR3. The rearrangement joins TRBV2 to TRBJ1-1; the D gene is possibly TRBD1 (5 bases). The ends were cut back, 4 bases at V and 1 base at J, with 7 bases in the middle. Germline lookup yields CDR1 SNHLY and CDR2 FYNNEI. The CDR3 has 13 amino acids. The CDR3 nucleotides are TGTGCCAGCAGTGGTCAGGGGAACACTGAAGCTTTCTTT. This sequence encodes CASSGQGNTEAFF.

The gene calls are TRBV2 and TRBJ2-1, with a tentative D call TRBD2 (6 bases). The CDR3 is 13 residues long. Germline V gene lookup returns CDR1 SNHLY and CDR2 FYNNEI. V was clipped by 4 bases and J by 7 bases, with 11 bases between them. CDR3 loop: CASSVIAGNEQFF. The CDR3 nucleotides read TGTGCCAGCAGTGTCATTGCGGGGAATGAGCAGTTCTTC.

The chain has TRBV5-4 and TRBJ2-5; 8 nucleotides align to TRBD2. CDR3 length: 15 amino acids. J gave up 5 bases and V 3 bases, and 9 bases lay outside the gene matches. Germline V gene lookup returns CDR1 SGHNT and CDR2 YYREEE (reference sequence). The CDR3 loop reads CASSSRASGFETQYF. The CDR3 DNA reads TGTGCCAGCAGCTCGAGGGCTAGCGGGTTTGAGACCCAGTACTTC. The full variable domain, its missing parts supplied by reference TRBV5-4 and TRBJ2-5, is ETGVTQSPTHLIKTRGQQVTLRCSSQSGHNTVSWYQQALGQGPQFIFQYYREEENGRGNFPPRFSGLQFPNYSSELNVNALELDDSALYLCASSSRASGFETQYFGPGTRLLVL.

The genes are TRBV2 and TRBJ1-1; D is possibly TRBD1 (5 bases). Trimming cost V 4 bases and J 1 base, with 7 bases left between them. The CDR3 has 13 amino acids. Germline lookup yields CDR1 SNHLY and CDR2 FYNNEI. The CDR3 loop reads CASSGDGNTEAFF. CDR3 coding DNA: TGTGCCAGCAGTGGGGACGGGAACACTGAAGCTTTCTTT.

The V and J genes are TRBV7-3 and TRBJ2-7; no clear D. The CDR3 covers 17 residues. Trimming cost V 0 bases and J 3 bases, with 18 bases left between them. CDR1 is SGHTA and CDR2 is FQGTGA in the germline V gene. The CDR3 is CASSLTNGYYSYYEQYF. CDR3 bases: TGTGCCAGCAGCTTAACGAATGGGTACTATTCTTACTACGAGCAGTACTTC.

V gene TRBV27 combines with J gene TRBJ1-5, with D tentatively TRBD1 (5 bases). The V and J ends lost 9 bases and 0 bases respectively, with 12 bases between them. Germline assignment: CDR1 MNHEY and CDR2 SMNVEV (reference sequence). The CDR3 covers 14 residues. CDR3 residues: CASSRDYSNQPQHF. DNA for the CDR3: TGTGCCAGTTCCCGGGACTATAGCAATCAGCCCCAGCATTTT.

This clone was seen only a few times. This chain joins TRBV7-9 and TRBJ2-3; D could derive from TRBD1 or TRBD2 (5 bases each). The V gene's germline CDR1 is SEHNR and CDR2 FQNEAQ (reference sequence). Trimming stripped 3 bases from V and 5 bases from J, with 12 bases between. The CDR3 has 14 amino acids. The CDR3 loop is CASSLAGRVDTQYF. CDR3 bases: TGTGCCAGCAGCTTGGCAGGGAGAGTAGATACGCAGTATTTT.

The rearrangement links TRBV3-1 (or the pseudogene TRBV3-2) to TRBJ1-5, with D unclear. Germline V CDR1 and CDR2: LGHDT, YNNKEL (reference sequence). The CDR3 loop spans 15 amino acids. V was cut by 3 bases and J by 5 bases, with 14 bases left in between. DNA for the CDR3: TGTGCCAGCAGCCAGGGTAGTCCGTGGGATCAGCCCCAGCATTTT. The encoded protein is CASSQGSPWDQPQHF.

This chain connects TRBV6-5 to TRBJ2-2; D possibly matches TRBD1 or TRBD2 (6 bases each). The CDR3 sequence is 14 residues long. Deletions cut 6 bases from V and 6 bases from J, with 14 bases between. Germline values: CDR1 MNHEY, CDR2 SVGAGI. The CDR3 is CASRRSGEAGELFF. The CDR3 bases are TGTGCCAGCAGACGGTCAGGGGAGGCCGGGGAGCTGTTTTTT.

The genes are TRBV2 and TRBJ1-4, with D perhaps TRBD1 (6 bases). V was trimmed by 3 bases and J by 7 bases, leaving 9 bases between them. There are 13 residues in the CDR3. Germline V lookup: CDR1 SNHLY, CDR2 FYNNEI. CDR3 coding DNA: TGTGCCAGCAGTGACAGGGGTCGTGAAAAACTGTTTTTT. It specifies CASSDRGREKLFF.

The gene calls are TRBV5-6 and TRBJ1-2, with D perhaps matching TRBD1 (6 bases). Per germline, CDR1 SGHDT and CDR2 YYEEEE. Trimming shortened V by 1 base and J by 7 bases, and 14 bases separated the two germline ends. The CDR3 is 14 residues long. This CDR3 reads CASSLKSARGGYTF. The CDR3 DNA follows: TGTGCCAGCAGCTTGAAATCGGCCAGGGGTGGCTACACCTTC.

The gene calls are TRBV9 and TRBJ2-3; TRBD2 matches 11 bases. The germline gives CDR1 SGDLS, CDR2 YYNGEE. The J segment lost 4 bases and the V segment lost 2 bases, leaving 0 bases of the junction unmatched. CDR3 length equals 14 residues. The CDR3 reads CASSVGLAADTQYF. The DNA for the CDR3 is TGTGCCAGCAGCGTGGGACTAGCGGCAGATACGCAGTATTTT.

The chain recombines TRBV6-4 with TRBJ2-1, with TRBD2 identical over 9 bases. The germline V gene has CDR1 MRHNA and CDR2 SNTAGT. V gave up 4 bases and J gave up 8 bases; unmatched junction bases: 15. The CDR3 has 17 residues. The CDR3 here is CASSVSKGGGALDEQFF. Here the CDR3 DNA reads TGTGCCAGCAGTGTCTCTAAGGGCGGGGGGGCCCTGGATGAGCAGTTCTTC.